The 3 T cell receptor beta chains reported below all come from one sample, sequenced in a study of T cell responses to AZD1222 COVID-19 vaccine. Profiled with immunoSEQ multiplex PCR; TCRdb holds only in-frame clones, not every one. The top ten clones hold roughly 7.7% of a sample with 180,000 or so clones, 85% to 90% of them seen once. Source: peripheral blood, taken on day 0 of AZD1222 vaccination. The receptors stem from an adult in good health.

The chain combines TRBV11-1 with TRBJ2-3, with 8 bases that match TRBD1. The germline V gene encodes CDR1 SGHAT and CDR2 FQDESV (reference sequence). V gave up 5 bases and J gave up 2 bases; unmatched junction bases: 9. This CDR3 contains 16 residues. CDR3 in amino acids: CASSLRQGSPTDTQYF. Here the CDR3 DNA reads TGTGCCAGCAGCCTAAGACAGGGGTCACCCACAGATACGCAGTATTTT.

The chain joins TRBV7-9 to TRBJ2-3, with D hard to call. In germline, CDR1 is SEHNR, CDR2 FQNEAQ (reference sequence). The CDR3 has 18 amino acids. Trimming removed 5 bases from V and 3 bases from J, with 24 bases in between. The chain's CDR3 is CASSLTGKSLLGTDTQYF. DNA of the CDR3: TGTGCCAGCAGCCTTACTGGGAAATCGTTGTTAGGGACAGATACGCAGTATTTT.

The chain has TRBV6-5 and TRBJ1-2; 10 bases agree with TRBD1. Germline loops: CDR1 MNHEY, CDR2 SVGAGI. The J segment lost 3 bases and the V segment lost 8 bases, leaving 9 bases of the junction unmatched. There are 15 residues in the CDR3. CDR3 sequence: CASRPGQGNDYGYTF. The CDR3 region has the DNA TGTGCCAGCCGGCCGGGACAGGGGAATGACTATGGCTACACCTTC.